The 25 T cell receptor beta chains presented below share a single source sample, sequenced in a study of shared clonotypes between healthy human individuals. Only in-frame clones appear in the TCRdb table, and some are missing; sequencing was by immunoSEQ multiplex PCR. The table lists approximately 2.4 million clones, nearly 97% of them singletons, with 0.13% in the top ten. Sequencing was carried out using naive CD4+ T cells sorted from blood. The subset denotes: CD45RA+ positively selected. All receptors come from a young man in good health.

The chain carries TRBV30 and TRBJ2-7, with D unresolved. CDR3 length equals 15 residues. The germline V gene encodes CDR1 GTSNPN and CDR2 SVGIG (reference sequence). V was shortened by 4 bases and J by 1 base, with 17 bases between the two germline ends. The DNA for the CDR3 is TGTGCCTGGACTATCGGAGCCTCAACTTCCTACGAGCAGTACTTC. Translating gives CAWTIGASTSYEQYF. Full variable domain (rest looked up from reference TRBV30 and TRBJ2-7): SQTIHQWPATLVQPVGSPLSLECTVEGTSNPNLYWYRQAAGRGLQLLFYSVGIGQISSEVPQNLSASRPQDRQFILSSKKLLLSDSGFYLCAWTIGASTSYEQYFGPGTRLTVT.

The CDR3 spells CASSAGPISGNTIYF. The CDR3 DNA follows: TGTGCCAGCAGCGCCGGACCCATCTCTGGAAACACCATATATTTT. This sequence joins TRBV7-2 and TRBJ1-3; no clear D gene. CDR3 length: 15 residues. The germline gives CDR1 SGHTA, CDR2 FQGNSA. Trimming removed 5 bases from V and 0 bases from J, with 11 bases in between. The whole variable domain, filled in from reference TRBV7-2 and TRBJ1-3, reads GAGVSQSPSNKVTEKGKDVELRCDPISGHTALYWYRQSLGQGLEFLIYFQGNSAPDKSGLPSDRFSAERTGGSVSTLTIQRTQQEDSAVYLCASSAGPISGNTIYFGEGSWLTVV.

Comment on this clone: Other DNA sequences within the sample encode an identical CDR3. The J gene is TRBJ1-1, the V gene TRBV5-4; 10 positions match TRBD1. CDR3 length: 16 amino acids. Germline trimming cut 4 bases from V and 0 bases from J; bases unmatched to any gene: 6. Germline V gene lookup returns CDR1 SGHNT and CDR2 YYREEE (reference sequence). CDR3 nucleotide sequence: TGTGCCAGCAGCCTGGGGACAGGGGTCATGAACACTGAAGCTTTCTTT. Translation gives CASSLGTGVMNTEAFF. The full variable domain, with the rest looked up from reference TRBV5-4 and TRBJ1-1, is ETGVTQSPTHLIKTRGQQVTLRCSSQSGHNTVSWYQQALGQGPQFIFQYYREEENGRGNFPPRFSGLQFPNYSSELNVNALELDDSALYLCASSLGTGVMNTEAFFGQGTRLTVV.

Note on this clone: An end of the junction differs from the germline gene, which may be a read error. V usage is TRBV12-5 and J usage is TRBJ2-7; 8 nucleotides match TRBD2. The CDR3 spans 12 residues. Per germline, CDR1 LGHNT and CDR2 FRNRAP. CDR3 in DNA: TGTGCTAGTGGTTTGGGGGGACTAGAACGAAACTTC. Translating gives CASGLGGLERNF.

The genes are TRBV7-9 and TRBJ1-6; unclear D gene. CDR1 is SEHNR and CDR2 is FQNEAQ in the germline V gene (reference sequence). V lost 0 bases, J lost 7 bases, and 4 bases lay in between. The CDR3 length is 13 residues. The CDR3 reads CASSLAPNSPLHF. CDR3 coding DNA: TGTGCCAGCAGCTTAGCACCCAATTCACCCCTCCACTTT.

CDR3 sequence: CASSLASSSASGELFF. CDR3 nucleotides: TGCGCCAGCAGCTTGGCCTCCTCAAGTGCGTCGGGGGAGCTGTTTTTT. This sequence joins TRBV5-1 and TRBJ2-2; D is unresolved. Germline V gene lookup returns CDR1 SGHRS and CDR2 YFSETQ. This CDR3 comprises 16 residues. V lost 0 bases and J 8 bases, leaving 17 bases between the germline ends. Complete variable domain (other parts from reference TRBV5-1 and TRBJ2-2): KAGVTQTPRYLIKTRGQQVTLSCSPISGHRSVSWYQQTPGQGLQFLFEYFSETQRNKGNFPGRFSGRQFSNSRSEMNVSTLELGDSALYLCASSLASSSASGELFFGEGSRLTVL.

The chain links TRBV10-3 to TRBJ2-3; tentative D call: TRBD1 (6 bases). CDR3 length equals 15 residues. Germline CDR1 is ENHRY and CDR2 is SYGVKD. V lost 4 bases, J lost 3 bases, and 14 bases lay in between. This CDR3 reads CAISVDRPRTDTQYF. For the CDR3, the DNA is TGTGCCATCAGTGTCGACAGGCCGCGGACAGATACGCAGTATTTT.

The sample holds one count of this clone. The chain combines TRBV7-2 with TRBJ2-2; 11 bases line up with TRBD2. Germline lookup yields CDR1 SGHTA and CDR2 FQGNSA. The CDR3 runs 16 residues. The V gene end was trimmed by 3 bases and the J gene end by 5 bases; junction bases not matched to a gene: 5. CDR3 sequence: CASSFTSGSGTGELFF. As DNA, the CDR3 is TGTGCCAGCAGCTTTACTAGCGGGAGTGGTACCGGGGAGCTGTTTTTT.

This clone appeared a single time. V gene TRBV4-3 combines with J gene TRBJ2-7; tentatively, D is TRBD2 (5 bases). V gave up 0 bases and J gave up 0 bases, with 15 bases separating them. The CDR3 contains 17 residues. The germline V gene has CDR1 LGHNA and CDR2 YSLEER. DNA for the CDR3: TGCGCCAGCAGCCAAGATTTGAGGACTGGTGGCTCCTACGAGCAGTACTTC. Its translation: CASSQDLRTGGSYEQYF.

With respect to this clone: Other DNA sequences in the sample encode the same CDR3. The chain couples TRBV20-1 to TRBJ2-3; D gene uncertain. The germline V gene encodes CDR1 DFQATT and CDR2 SNEGSKA (reference sequence). This CDR3 is 11 amino acids long. V was clipped by 3 bases and J by 1 base, with 2 bases between them. The CDR3 region is CSARGTDTQYF. DNA for the CDR3: TGCAGTGCTAGGGGCACAGATACGCAGTATTTT.

DNA of the CDR3: TGTGCCATCACCCCGACTAGCGGGGGTTCAAGCTCCTACAATGAGCAGTTCTTC. It specifies CAITPTSGGSSSYNEQFF. The chain employs TRBV10-3 and TRBJ2-1; 12 bases agree with TRBD2. V lost 7 bases and J lost 0; bases outside the gene matches: 10. Per the germline V gene, CDR1 is ENHRY and CDR2 is SYGVKD. CDR3 length: 18 residues.

The chain links TRBV9 to TRBJ2-7; TRBD1 matches 7 bases. The CDR3 spans 16 residues. V lost 0 bases, J lost 5 bases, and 11 bases stayed unmatched. Germline-derived CDR1 and CDR2 are SGDLS and YYNGEE. The CDR3 sequence is CASSVGPLLTGNEQYF. The CDR3 DNA reads as TGTGCCAGCAGCGTAGGACCCCTCCTGACAGGGAACGAGCAGTACTTC.

V is TRBV30 and J is TRBJ1-2; TRBD1 matches at 10 bases. The CDR3 has 14 residues. Germline CDR1 is GTSNPN and CDR2 is SVGIG (reference sequence). Unmatched junction bases numbered 1, after V lost 1 base and J lost 2 bases. The CDR3: CAWSGQGANYGYTF. The CDR3 bases are TGTGCCTGGAGTGGACAGGGGGCAAACTATGGCTACACCTTC.

This chain connects TRBV11-1 to TRBJ2-7, with D possibly TRBD2 on 6 matching bases. The V and J ends lost 1 base and 3 bases respectively, with 13 bases between them. CDR3 length: 15 residues. The V gene's germline CDR1 is SGHAT and CDR2 FQDESV (reference sequence). CDR3 in amino acids: CASSLDRGTIYEQYF. The CDR3 coding sequence is TGTGCCAGCAGCTTAGATCGGGGGACCATCTACGAGCAGTACTTC.

This chain uses TRBV7-9 with TRBJ1-1, with a weak D call TRBD1 (5 bases). This CDR3 spans 14 amino acids. The V gene's germline CDR1 is SEHNR and CDR2 FQNEAQ (reference sequence). The V end was cut by 3 bases, the J end by 5 bases, with 13 bases between. The CDR3 region has the DNA TGTGCCAGCAGCTTTCAAGGGGCGATGACTGAAGCTTTCTTT. Translation gives CASSFQGAMTEAFF.

A word on this clone: Other DNA sequences in the same sample also yield this CDR3. The rearrangement links TRBV30 to TRBJ2-3; 8 bases are shared with TRBD1. The V segment lost 0 bases and the J segment 0 bases; nucleotides outside the gene matches: 2. Germline values: CDR1 GTSNPN, CDR2 SVGIG (reference sequence). CDR3 length: 15 amino acids. The CDR3 loop is CAWSVGTGSTDTQYF. The CDR3 coding sequence is TGTGCCTGGAGTGTGGGGACAGGAAGCACAGATACGCAGTATTTT.

The V call is TRBV4-3, the J call TRBJ2-7, with 7 bases matching TRBD2. Germline V lookup: CDR1 LGHNA, CDR2 YSLEER. This CDR3 is built from 16 residues. V lost 0 bases, J lost 0 bases, and 5 bases stayed unmatched. In DNA form, the CDR3 reads TGCGCCAGCAGCCAAGAGGGGGGGACCAGCTCCTACGAGCAGTACTTC. Amino acids: CASSQEGGTSSYEQYF.

In this sample, this clone turned up once. The chain links TRBV5-1 to TRBJ2-5, with D possibly called TRBD1 or TRBD2 (5 bases each). CDR3 length equals 16 residues. V lost 0 bases, J lost 4 bases, and 16 bases lay in between. Germline CDR1 is SGHRS and CDR2 is YFSETQ. The CDR3 loop reads CASSLGGVKIGETQYF. The CDR3 DNA reads as TGCGCCAGCAGCTTGGGAGGGGTGAAAATAGGAGAGACCCAGTACTTC.

The chain employs TRBV9 and TRBJ2-2; TRBD2 matches at 7 bases. Losses at the gene ends were 7 bases for V and 3 bases for J; bases not matched to a gene: 6. Germline V CDR1 and CDR2: SGDLS, YYNGEE. The CDR3 covers 14 residues. The CDR3 DNA reads as TGTGCCAGCTCGGGAGGCCCGTACACCGGGGAGCTGTTTTTT. Protein: CASSGGPYTGELFF.

The rearrangement joins TRBV2 to TRBJ2-7, with no clear D. The CDR3 loop spans 14 amino acids. V shed 1 base and J shed 1 base, with 8 bases lying between them. Looked up from germline, CDR1 is SNHLY and CDR2 is FYNNEI. The CDR3 DNA reads TGTGCCAGCAGTGAAGACCTACCATCCTACGAGCAGTACTTC. Protein product: CASSEDLPSYEQYF.

The table lists this clone with a count of one. V is TRBV10-3 and J is TRBJ2-2, with 7 bases matching TRBD1. V trimming: 4 bases; J trimming: 8 bases; junction bases outside the gene matches: 4. CDR1 and CDR2 from the germline V gene are ENHRY and SYGVKD. This CDR3 contains 13 residues. CDR3 in amino acids: CAISVQGYGELFF. CDR3 bases: TGTGCCATCAGTGTACAGGGGTATGGGGAGCTGTTTTTT.

The chain employs TRBV7-2 and TRBJ2-3, with 8 bases lining up with TRBD1. The germline CDR1 and CDR2 sequences are SGHTA and FQGNSA. This CDR3 contains 15 residues. Germline trimming cut 5 bases from V and 3 bases from J; bases unmatched to any gene: 7. CDR3 sequence reads: CASSIKTGETDTQYF. DNA for the CDR3: TGTGCCAGCAGCATCAAGACAGGGGAGACAGATACGCAGTATTTT.

This chain uses TRBV7-2 with TRBJ2-2; the D gene is possibly TRBD2 (6 bases). The CDR3 extends over 17 amino acids. Deletions cut 0 bases from V and 6 bases from J, with 17 bases between. Germline lookup yields CDR1 SGHTA and CDR2 FQGNSA. The CDR3 nucleotides read TGTGCCAGCAGCTTAGCGCTGCTAGCGTACGTCTCCGGGGAGCTGTTTTTT. This translates into CASSLALLAYVSGELFF. Full variable domain (remainder filled in from reference TRBV7-2 and TRBJ2-2): GAGVSQSPSNKVTEKGKDVELRCDPISGHTALYWYRQSLGQGLEFLIYFQGNSAPDKSGLPSDRFSAERTGGSVSTLTIQRTQQEDSAVYLCASSLALLAYVSGELFFGEGSRLTVL.

This clone was seen just once. The chain couples TRBV6-1 to TRBJ1-5; D is possibly TRBD1 (5 bases). The CDR3 is 15 residues long. With 7 bases removed from V and 6 bases from J, the gap between germline ends came to 19 bases. Germline values: CDR1 MNHNS, CDR2 SASEGT. Written as DNA, the CDR3 is TGTGCCAGCATCCCCGAGGAGGGGATGGGTCAGCCCCAGCATTTT. Encoded protein: CASIPEEGMGQPQHF.

This sequence joins TRBV6-1 and TRBJ1-5, with no clear D. V was cut by 7 bases and J by 7 bases, with 11 bases left in between. Per germline, CDR1 MNHNS and CDR2 SASEGT. This CDR3 is 12 amino acids long. CDR3 DNA: TGTGCCAGCACGAGGGAAAGCCAGCCCCAGCATTTT. Protein sequence: CASTRESQPQHF.